This T cell receptor (beta chain) derives from a study of cytomegalovirus exposure and HLA in healthy donors (dated by TCRdb to between 2016 and 2019). In terms of the full investigation: According to a later analysis, the 100 to 150 validation repertoires were produced on the same platform as the 666 repertoires of the first cohort. The study combined high-throughput TCR immunosequencing, statistical association of individual TCRs with disease status, and machine learning to predict cytomegalovirus infection status. The study aimed to test whether cataloging public T cell receptors could reveal signatures of past pathogen exposure. In addition to the first cohort of approximately 650 subjects, a separate validation cohort of approximately 130 different subjects was used. Summary of the overall study and its limitations: Cytomegalovirus status was reported to be diagnosed by the classifier with high specificity and sensitivity in both the original and validation cohorts. A later analysis lacked HLA typing for the validation cohort, so it scored co-occurrence in that cohort across all 120 or so repertoires. Three of the identified cytomegalovirus-associated TCR beta chains were confirmed in vitro to be specific for cytomegalovirus antigens. In a later analysis, TCRs clustered in the first cohort were found to also tend to co-occur in the roughly 120 validation repertoires, with 90% to 95% of cluster scores above 0. While some public TCRs were present in many individuals, most TCR sequences turned up only very rarely across donors. The authors suggested that the approach could potentially be generalized to other disease states and immunological phenotypes. The study gave a list of more than 150 TCR beta chains associated with cytomegalovirus.

The protocol used for the library was the immunoSEQ multiplex PCR assay. The paper's data handling went like this. A statistical classification framework was built for diagnosing cytomegalovirus status from the catalog of TCR beta chain sequences. This is the immuneACCESS table as TCRdb keeps it, with only in-frame sequences that have V and J called. A part of the clones is gone; compared with another copy, unresolved V genes explain less than half, and the rest is unexplained. V and J calls and clone size are given by that table; D and trimming were obtained from the DNA. Within this sample are fewer than 90,000 clones, with 84% of them counted one time only. Of the sample, roughly an eighth falls within the top ten clones. Its CDR3 holds 15 amino acids, cysteine through phenylalanine. The only DNA kept is the CDR3, 45 bases in frame from the first base. Per the germline V gene, SGHRS is the CDR1 and YFSETQ is the CDR2. The germline V and J ends show losses of 3 bases and 5 bases respectively, and no gene match explains 9 bases of the junction.

Details on this clone: Its antigen is currently not known. No much larger clone exists at a distance of one base, and base qualities are not known.

The donors were included in the validation cohort of 130 or so subjects, a group kept apart from the roughly 610-subject first cohort. The sequence joins TRBV5-1 to TRBJ2-3, with 7 junctional bases fitting TRBD1. Sequenced sample: PBMCs. This clonotype was sampled from a woman aged 18-29 years in good health and CMV-seropositive. The CDR3 here reads CASSYTGASGDTQYF. The nucleotides read TGCGCCAGCAGCTACACAGGGGCGTCCGGAGATACGCAGTATTTT.